This record concerns one T cell receptor beta chain sequence. Its specificity is not known. The data belong to a study of cytomegalovirus exposure and HLA in healthy donors. Findings of the study overall: There were a few CMV-associated chains whose specificity for CMV antigens was confirmed in vitro.

Vbeta (60) and Jbeta (13) primers were used in the PCR. The method was immunoSEQ multiplex PCR; TCRdb's version includes in-frame clones alone and lacks a portion of them. The table has around 190,000 clones, around 83% seen once. The length of the CDR3 is 17 residues. Germline CDR1 and CDR2: LNHDA and SQIVND (reference sequence). V shed 4 bases, J shed 6 bases, and the junction held 13 bases outside the gene matches. The sequencing input was PBMCs. This receptor was taken from a woman aged 40 to 50 in good health and CMV-seronegative. The chain combines TRBV19 with TRBJ2-1; 9 nucleotides agree with TRBD2. CDR3 loop: CASSRGLAGEFRNEQFF. As DNA, the CDR3 is TGTGCCAGTAGTAGGGGATTAGCGGGGGAGTTTCGCAATGAGCAGTTCTTC.